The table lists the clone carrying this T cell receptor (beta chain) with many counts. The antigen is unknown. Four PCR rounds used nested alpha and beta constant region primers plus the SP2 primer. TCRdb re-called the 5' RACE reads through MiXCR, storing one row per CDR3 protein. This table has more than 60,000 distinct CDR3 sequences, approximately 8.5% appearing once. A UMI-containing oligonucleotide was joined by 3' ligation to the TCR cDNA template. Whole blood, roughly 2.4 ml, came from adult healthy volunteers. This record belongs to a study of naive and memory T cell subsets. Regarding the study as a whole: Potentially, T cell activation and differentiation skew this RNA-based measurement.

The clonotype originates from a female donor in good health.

The CDR3 protein is CASSLSGTGTYEQYF. In nucleotides, the CDR3 is TGCGCCAGCAGCTTGTCTGGGACAGGGACCTACGAGCAGTACTTC. J is TRBJ2-7 and V is TRBV5-1, with 9 bases lining up with TRBD1. Looked up from germline, CDR1 is SGHRS and CDR2 is YFSETQ. With 1 base clipped from V and 2 bases from J, the junction kept 4 bases outside the gene matches. The CDR3 totals 15 residues.